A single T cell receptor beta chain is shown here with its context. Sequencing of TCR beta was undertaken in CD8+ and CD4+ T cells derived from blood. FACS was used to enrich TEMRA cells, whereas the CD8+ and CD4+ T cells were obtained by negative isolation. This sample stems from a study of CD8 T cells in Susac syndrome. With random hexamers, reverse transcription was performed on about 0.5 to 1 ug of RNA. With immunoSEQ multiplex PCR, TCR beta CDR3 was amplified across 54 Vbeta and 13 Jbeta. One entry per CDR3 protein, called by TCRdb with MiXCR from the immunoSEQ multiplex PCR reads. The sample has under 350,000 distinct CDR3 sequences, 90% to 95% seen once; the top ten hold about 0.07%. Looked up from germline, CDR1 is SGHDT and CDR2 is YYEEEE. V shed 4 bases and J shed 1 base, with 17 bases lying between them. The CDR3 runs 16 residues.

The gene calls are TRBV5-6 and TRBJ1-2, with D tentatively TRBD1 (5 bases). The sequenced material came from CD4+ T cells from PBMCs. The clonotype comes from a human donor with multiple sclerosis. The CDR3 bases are TGTGCCAGCAGCGGATACCGGCGGGGGGATAACTATGGCTACACCTTC. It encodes CASSGYRRGDNYGYTF.